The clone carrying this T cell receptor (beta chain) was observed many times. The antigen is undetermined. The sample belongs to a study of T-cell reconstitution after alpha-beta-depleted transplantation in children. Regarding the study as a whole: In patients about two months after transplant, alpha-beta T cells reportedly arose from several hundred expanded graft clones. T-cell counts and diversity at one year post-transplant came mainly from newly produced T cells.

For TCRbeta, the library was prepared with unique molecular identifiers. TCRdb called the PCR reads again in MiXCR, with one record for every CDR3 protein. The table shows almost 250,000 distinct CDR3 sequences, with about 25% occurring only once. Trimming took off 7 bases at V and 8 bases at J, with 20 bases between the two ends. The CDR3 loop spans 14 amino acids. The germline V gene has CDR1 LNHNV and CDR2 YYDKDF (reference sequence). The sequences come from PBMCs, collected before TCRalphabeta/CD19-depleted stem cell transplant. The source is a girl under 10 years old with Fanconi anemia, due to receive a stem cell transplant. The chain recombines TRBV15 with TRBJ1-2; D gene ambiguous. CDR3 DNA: TGTGCCACCATCAACCGTGCCAGGCGGCGGGGCTACACCTTC. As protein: CATINRARRRGYTF.